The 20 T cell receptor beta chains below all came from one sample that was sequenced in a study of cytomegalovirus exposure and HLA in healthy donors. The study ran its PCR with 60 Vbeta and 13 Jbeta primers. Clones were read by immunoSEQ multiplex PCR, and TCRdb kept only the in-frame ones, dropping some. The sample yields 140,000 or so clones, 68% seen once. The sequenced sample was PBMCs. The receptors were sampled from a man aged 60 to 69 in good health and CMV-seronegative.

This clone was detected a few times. The chain's CDR3 is CSVDSTTGGQETQYF. Here the CDR3 DNA reads TGCAGCGTTGATTCAACGACAGGGGGTCAAGAGACCCAGTACTTC. The chain links TRBV29-1 to TRBJ2-5, with TRBD1 matching over 9 bases. Per the germline V gene, CDR1 is SQVTM and CDR2 is ANQGSEA. The CDR3 length is 15 residues. V was clipped by 3 bases and J by 2 bases; unmatched bases: 7.

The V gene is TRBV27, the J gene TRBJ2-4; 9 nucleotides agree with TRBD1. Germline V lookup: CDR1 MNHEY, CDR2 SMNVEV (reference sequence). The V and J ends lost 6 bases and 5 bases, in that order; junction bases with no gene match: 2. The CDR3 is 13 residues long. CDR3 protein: CASRGQGQNIQYF. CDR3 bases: TGTGCCAGCAGGGGACAGGGCCAAAACATTCAGTACTTC.

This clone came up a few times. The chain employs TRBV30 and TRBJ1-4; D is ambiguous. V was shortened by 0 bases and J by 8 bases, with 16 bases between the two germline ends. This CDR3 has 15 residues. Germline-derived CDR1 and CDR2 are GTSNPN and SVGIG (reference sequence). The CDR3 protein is CAWSVKAIGVEKLFF. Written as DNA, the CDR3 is TGTGCCTGGAGTGTAAAGGCCATCGGGGTCGAAAAACTGTTTTTT.

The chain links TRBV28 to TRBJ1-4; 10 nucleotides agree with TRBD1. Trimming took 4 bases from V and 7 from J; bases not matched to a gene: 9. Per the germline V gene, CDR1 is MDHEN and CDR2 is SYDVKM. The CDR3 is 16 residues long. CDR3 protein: CASSSLSGTGAEKLFF. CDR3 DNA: TGTGCCAGCAGTTCCCTCTCCGGGACAGGGGCTGAAAAACTGTTTTTT.

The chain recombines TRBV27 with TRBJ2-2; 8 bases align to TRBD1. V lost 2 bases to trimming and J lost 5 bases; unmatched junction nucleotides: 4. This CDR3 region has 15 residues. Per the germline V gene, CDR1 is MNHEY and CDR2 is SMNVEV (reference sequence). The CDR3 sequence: CASSLGQGRTGELFF. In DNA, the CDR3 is TGTGCCAGCAGTTTAGGACAGGGAAGGACCGGGGAGCTGTTTTTT.

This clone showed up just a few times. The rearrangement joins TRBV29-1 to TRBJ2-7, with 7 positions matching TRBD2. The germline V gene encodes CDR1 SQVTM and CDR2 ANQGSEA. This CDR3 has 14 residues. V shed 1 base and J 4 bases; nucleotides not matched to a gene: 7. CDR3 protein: CSVEVGGSFYEQYF. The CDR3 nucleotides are TGCAGCGTTGAAGTGGGCGGGAGCTTTTACGAGCAGTACTTC.

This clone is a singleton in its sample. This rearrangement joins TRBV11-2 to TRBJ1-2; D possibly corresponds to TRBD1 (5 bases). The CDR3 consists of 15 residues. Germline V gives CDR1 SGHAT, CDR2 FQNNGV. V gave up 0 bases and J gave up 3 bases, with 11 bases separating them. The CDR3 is CASSLEAGRDYGYTF. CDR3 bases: TGTGCCAGCAGCTTAGAGGCGGGGCGCGACTATGGCTACACCTTC.

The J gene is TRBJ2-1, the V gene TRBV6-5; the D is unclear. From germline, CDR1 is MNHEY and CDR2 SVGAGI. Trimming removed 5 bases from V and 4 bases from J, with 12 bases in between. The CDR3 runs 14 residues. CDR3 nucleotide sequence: TGTGCCAGCAGTACCCGGTCCTATTACAATGAGCAGTTCTTC. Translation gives CASSTRSYYNEQFF.

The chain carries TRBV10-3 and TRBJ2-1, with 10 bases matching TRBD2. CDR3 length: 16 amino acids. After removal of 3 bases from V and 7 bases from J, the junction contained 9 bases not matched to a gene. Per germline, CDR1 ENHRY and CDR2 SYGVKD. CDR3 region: CAISESGNSGRNEQFF. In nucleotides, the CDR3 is TGTGCCATCAGTGAATCGGGTAATAGCGGGAGGAATGAGCAGTTCTTC.

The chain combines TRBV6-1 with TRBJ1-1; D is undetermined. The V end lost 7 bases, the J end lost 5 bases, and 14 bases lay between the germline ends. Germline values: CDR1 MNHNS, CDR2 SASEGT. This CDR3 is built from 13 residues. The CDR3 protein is CASTPQMETEAFF. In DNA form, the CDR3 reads TGTGCCAGCACCCCCCAAATGGAGACTGAAGCTTTCTTT.

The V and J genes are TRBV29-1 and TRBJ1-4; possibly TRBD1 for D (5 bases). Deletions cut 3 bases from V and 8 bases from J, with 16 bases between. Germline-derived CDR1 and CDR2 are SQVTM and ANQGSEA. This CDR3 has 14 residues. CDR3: CSVDHTGGDEKLFF. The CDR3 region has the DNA TGCAGCGTTGATCATACGGGGGGGGACGAAAAACTGTTTTTT.

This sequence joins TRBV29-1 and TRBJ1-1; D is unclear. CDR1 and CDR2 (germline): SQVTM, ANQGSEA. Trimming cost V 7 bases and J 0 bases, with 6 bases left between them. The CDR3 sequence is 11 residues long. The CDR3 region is CSAGLNTEAFF. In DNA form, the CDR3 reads TGCAGCGCGGGTCTGAACACTGAAGCTTTCTTT.

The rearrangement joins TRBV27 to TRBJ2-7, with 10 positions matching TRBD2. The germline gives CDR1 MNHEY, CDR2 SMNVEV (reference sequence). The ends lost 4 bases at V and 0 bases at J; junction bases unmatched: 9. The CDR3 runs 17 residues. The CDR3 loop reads CASSSLTSGLGSYEQYF. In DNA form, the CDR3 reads TGTGCCAGCAGTTCACTGACTAGCGGGTTAGGCTCCTACGAGCAGTACTTC.

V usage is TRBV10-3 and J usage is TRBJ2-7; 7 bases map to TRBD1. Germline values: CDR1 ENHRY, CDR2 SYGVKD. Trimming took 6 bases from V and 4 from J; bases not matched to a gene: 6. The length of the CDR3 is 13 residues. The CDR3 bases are TGTGCCATCAGCACTCCGGGACAGTACGAGCAGTACTTC. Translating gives CAISTPGQYEQYF.

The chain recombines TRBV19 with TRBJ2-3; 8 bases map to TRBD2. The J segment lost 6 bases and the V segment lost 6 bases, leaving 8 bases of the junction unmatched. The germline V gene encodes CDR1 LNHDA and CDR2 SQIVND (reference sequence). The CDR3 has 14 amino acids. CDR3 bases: TGTGCCAGTAGCGATTCCGGGACTAGGGATACGCAGTATTTT. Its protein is CASSDSGTRDTQYF. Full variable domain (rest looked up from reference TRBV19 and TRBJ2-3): DGGITQSPKYLFRKEGQNVTLSCEQNLNHDAMYWYRQDPGQGLRLIYYSQIVNDFQKGDIAEGYSVSREKKESFPLTVTSAQKNPTAFYLCASSDSGTRDTQYFGPGTRLTVL.

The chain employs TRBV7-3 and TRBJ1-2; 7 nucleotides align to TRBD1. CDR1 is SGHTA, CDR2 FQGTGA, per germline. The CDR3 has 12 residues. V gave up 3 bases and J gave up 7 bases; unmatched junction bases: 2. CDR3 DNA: TGTGCCAGCAGCTTTGACAGGGTTGGCTACACCTTC. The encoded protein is CASSFDRVGYTF.

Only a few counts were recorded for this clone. CDR3 coding DNA: TGTGCCAGCTCACCCCTAGCGGGAGGGATTGGCACAGATACGCAGTATTTT. Translation gives CASSPLAGGIGTDTQYF. The rearrangement uses TRBV18 and TRBJ2-3; 12 nucleotides line up with TRBD2. J gave up 1 base and V 3 bases, and 5 bases lay outside the gene matches. This CDR3 has 17 residues. Per germline, CDR1 KGHSH and CDR2 LQKENI.

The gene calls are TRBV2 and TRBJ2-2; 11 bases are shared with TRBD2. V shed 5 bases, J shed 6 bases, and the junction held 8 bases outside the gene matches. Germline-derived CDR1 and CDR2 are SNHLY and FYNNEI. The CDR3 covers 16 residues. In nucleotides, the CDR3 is TGTGCCAGCAGTCCTACTAGCGGGAGAAGTGCCGGGGAGCTGTTTTTT. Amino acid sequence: CASSPTSGRSAGELFF. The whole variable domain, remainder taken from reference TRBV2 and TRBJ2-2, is EPEVTQTPSHQVTQMGQEVILRCVPISNHLYFYWYRQILGQKVEFLVSFYNNEISEKSEIFDDQFSVERPDGSNFTLKIRSTKLEDSAMYFCASSPTSGRSAGELFFGEGSRLTVL.

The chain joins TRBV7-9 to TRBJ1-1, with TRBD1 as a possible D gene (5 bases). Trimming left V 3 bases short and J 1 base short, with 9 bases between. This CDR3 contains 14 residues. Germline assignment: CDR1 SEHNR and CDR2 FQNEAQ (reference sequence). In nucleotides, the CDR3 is TGTGCCAGCAGCTTCATTCAGGGGAACACTGAAGCTTTCTTT. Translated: CASSFIQGNTEAFF.

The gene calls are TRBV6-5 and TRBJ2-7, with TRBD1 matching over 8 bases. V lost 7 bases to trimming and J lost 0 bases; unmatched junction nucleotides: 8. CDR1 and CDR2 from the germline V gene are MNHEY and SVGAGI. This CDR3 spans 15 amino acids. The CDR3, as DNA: TGTGCCAGCACCCAAGGACAGGGAGGCTCCTACGAGCAGTACTTC. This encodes CASTQGQGGSYEQYF.